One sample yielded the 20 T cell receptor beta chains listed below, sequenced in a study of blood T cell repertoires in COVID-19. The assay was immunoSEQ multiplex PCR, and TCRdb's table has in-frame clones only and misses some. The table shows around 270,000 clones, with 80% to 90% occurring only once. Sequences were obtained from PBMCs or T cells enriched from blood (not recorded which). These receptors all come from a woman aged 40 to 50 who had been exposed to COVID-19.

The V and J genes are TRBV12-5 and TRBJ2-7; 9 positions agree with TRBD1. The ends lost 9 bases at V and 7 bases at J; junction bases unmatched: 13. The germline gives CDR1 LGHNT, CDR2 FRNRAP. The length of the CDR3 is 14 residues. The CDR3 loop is CASAPGTGFLEQYF. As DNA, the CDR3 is TGTGCTAGCGCGCCCGGGACAGGGTTTTTGGAGCAGTACTTC. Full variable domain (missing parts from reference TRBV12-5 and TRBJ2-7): DARVTQTPRHKVTEMGQEVTMRCQPILGHNTVFWYRQTMMQGLELLAYFRNRAPLDDSGMPKDRFSAEMPDATLATLKIQPSEPRDSAVYFCASAPGTGFLEQYFGPGTRLTVT.

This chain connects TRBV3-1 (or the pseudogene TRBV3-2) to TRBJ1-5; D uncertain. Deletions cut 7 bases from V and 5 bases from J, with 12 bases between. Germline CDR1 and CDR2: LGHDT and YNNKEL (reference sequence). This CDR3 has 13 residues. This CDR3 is CASTLGRDQPQHF. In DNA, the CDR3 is TGTGCCAGCACCCTCGGTCGGGATCAGCCCCAGCATTTT.

CDR3 sequence (DNA): TGTGCCACCAAGCAGGGAGGACGGGCTTTCTTT. Residues: CATKQGGRAFF. The chain joins TRBV24-1 to TRBJ1-1; D perhaps matches TRBD1 (5 bases). The CDR3 contains 11 residues. The V gene lost 8 bases and the J gene lost 11 bases, with 14 bases spanning the gap. Germline assignment: CDR1 KGHDR and CDR2 SFDVKD.

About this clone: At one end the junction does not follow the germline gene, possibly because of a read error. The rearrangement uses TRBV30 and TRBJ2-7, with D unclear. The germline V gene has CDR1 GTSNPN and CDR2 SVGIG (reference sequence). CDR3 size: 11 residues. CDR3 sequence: CAWKVAYEQYF. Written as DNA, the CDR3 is TGTGCCTGGAAAGTAGCCTACGAACAGTACTTC. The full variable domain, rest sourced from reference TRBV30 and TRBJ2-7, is SQTIHQWPATLVQPVGSPLSLECTVEGTSNPNLYWYRQAAGRGLQLLFYSVGIGQISSEVPQNLSASRPQDRQFILSSKKLLLSDSGFYLCAWKVAYEQYFGPGTRLTVT.

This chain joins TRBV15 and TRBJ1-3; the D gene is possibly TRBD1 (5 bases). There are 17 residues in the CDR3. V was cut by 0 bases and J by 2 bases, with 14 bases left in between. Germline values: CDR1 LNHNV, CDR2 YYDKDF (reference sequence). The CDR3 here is CATSRDISGRAGNTIYF. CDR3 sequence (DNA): TGTGCCACCAGCAGAGATATCTCCGGCAGGGCTGGAAACACCATATATTTT.

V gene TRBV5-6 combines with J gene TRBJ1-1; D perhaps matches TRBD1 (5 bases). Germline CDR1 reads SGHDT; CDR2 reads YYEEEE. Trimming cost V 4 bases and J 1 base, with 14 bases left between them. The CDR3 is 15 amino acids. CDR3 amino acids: CASSLSRRENTEAFF. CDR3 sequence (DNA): TGTGCCAGCAGCCTCTCTCGCAGGGAGAACACTGAAGCTTTCTTT.

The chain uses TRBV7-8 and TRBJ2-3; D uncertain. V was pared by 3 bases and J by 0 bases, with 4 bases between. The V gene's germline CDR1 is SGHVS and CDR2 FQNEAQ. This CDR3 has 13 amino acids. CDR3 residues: CASSLGSTDTQYF. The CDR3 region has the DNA TGTGCCAGCAGCTTGGGCAGCACAGATACGCAGTATTTT.

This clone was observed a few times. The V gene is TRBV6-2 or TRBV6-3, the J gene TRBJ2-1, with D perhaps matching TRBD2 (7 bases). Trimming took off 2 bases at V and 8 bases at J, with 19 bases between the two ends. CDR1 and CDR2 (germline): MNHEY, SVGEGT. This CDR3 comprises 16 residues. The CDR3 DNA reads TGTGCCAGCAGTTACCCGGGGGTTGGGGGGGCGCATGAGCAGTTCTTC. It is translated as CASSYPGVGGAHEQFF.

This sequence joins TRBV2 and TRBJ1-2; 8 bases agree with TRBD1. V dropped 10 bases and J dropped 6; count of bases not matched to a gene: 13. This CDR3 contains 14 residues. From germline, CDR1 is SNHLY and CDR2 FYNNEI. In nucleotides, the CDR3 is TGTGCCATCCGGACAGGGAGTATTTTCGATGGCTACACCTTC. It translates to CAIRTGSIFDGYTF. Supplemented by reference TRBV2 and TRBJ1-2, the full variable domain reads EPEVTQTPSHQVTQMGQEVILRCVPISNHLYFYWYRQILGQKVEFLVSFYNNEISEKSEIFDDQFSVERPDGSNFTLKIRSTKLEDSAMYFCAIRTGSIFDGYTFGSGTRLTVV.

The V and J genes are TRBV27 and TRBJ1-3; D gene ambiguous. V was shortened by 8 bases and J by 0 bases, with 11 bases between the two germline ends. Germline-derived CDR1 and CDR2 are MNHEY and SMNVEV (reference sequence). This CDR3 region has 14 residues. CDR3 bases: TGTGCCAGCCGGATAGCCGCCTCTGGAAACACCATATATTTT. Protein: CASRIAASGNTIYF.

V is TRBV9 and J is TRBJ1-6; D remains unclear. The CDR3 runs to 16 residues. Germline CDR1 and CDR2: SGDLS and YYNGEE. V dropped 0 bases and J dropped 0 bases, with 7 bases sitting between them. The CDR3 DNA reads TGTGCCAGCAGCGTAGACCCGGGCTCCTATAATTCACCCCTCCACTTT. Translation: CASSVDPGSYNSPLHF.

Here the CDR3 reads CASSLRPITAPGQRYEQYV. The CDR3 DNA reads TGTGCCAGCAGCTTACGACCCATTACCGCTCCGGGACAACGCTACGAGCAGTACGTC. V is TRBV7-3 and J is TRBJ2-7; the D gene is possibly TRBD1 (6 bases). The CDR3 contains 19 residues. CDR1 is SGHTA and CDR2 is FQGTGA in the germline V gene. V lost 2 bases and J 3 bases, leaving 26 bases between the germline ends.

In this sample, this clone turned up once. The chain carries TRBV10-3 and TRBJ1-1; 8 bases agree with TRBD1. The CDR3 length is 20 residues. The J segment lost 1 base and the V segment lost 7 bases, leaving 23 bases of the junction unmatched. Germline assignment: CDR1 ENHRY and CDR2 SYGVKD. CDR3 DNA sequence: TGTGCCATCAAAGGTATTTGGACAGGGAAGTTCCTCGGGACGAACACTGAAGCTTTCTTT. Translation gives CAIKGIWTGKFLGTNTEAFF.

This CDR3 reads CASSQLRDRAYTIYF. CDR3 nucleotides: TGTGCCAGCAGTCAGCTGCGGGACAGGGCTTACACCATATATTTT. The V call is TRBV6-5, the J call TRBJ1-3; TRBD1 matches at 9 bases. Germline V gene sequence: CDR1 MNHEY, CDR2 SVGAGI. V shed 5 bases, J shed 8 bases, and the junction held 10 bases outside the gene matches. This CDR3 region has 15 residues.

CDR3 sequence: CASSTIPGLAGVGGYEQYV. CDR3 coding DNA: TGTGCCAGCAGCACCATACCGGGACTAGCTGGCGTCGGTGGCTACGAGCAGTACGTC. The V call is TRBV5-1, the J call TRBJ2-7; TRBD2 matches at 9 bases. Germline CDR1 is SGHRS and CDR2 is YFSETQ. CDR3 length: 19 amino acids.

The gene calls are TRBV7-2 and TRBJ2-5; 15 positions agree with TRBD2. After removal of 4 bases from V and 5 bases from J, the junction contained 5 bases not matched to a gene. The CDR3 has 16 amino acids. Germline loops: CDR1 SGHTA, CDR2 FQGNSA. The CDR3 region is CASSWGLAGGGETQYF. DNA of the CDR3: TGTGCCAGCAGCTGGGGACTAGCGGGAGGCGGGGAGACCCAGTACTTC.

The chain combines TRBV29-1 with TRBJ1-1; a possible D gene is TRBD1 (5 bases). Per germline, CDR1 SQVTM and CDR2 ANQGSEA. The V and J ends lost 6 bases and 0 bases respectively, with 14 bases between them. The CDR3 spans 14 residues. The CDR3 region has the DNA TGCAGCGTCCGACAGAAACTAATGAACACTGAAGCTTTCTTT. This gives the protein CSVRQKLMNTEAFF.

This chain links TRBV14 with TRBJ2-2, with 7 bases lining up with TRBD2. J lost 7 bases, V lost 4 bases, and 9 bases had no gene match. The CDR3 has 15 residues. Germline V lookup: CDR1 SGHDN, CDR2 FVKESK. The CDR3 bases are TGTGCCAGCAGCCGGTGGCGGGAGATTGGCGGGGAGCTGTTTTTT. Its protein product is CASSRWREIGGELFF.

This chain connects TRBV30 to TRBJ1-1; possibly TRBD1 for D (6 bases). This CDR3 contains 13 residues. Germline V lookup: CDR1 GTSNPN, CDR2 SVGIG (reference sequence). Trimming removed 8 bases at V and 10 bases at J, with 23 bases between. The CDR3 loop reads CALRPTGLVGAFF. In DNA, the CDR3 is TGTGCCCTAAGACCCACAGGGTTAGTCGGAGCTTTCTTT.

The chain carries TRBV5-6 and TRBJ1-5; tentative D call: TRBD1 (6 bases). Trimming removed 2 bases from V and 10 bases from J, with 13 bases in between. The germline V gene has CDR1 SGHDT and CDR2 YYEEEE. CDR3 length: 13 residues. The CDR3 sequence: CASSFTRGFPQHF. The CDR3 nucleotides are TGTGCCAGCAGCTTCACTAGGGGGTTCCCCCAGCATTTT.